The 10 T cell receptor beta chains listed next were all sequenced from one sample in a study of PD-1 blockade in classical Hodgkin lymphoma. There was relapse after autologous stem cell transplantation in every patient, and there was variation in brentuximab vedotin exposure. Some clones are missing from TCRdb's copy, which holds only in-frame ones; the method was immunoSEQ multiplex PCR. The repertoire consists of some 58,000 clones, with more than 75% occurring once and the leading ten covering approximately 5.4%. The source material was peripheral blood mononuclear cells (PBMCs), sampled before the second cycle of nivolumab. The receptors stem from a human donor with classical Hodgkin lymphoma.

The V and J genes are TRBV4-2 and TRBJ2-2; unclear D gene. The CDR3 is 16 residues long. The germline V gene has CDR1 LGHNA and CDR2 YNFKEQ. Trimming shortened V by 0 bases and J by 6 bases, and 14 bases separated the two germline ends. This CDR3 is CASSQERHSASGELFF. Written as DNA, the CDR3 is TGTGCCAGCAGCCAAGAAAGGCACAGTGCCTCCGGGGAGCTGTTTTTT.

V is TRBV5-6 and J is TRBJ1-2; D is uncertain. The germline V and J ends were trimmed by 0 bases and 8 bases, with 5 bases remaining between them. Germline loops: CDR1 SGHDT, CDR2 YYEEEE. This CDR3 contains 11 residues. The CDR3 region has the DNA TGTGCCAGCAGCTTGGCCGGGGGCTACACCTTC. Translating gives CASSLAGGYTF.

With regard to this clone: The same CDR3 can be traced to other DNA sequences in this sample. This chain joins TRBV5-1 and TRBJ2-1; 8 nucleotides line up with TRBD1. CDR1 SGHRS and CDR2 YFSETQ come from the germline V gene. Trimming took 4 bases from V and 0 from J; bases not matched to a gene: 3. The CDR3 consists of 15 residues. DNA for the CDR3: TGCGCCAGCAGCCCTGGGACAGGCTCCTACAATGAGCAGTTCTTC. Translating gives CASSPGTGSYNEQFF.

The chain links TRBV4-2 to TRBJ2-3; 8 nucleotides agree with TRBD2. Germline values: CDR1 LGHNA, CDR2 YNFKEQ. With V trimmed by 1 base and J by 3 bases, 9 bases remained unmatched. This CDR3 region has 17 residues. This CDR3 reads CASSQGFTRGVTDTQYF. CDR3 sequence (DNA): TGTGCCAGCAGCCAAGGTTTTACGCGGGGGGTGACAGATACGCAGTATTTT.

The CDR3 loop reads CASSPQFQETQYF. Here the CDR3 DNA reads TGTGCCAGCTCACCACAGTTCCAGGAGACCCAGTACTTC. V usage is TRBV18 and J usage is TRBJ2-5; unclear D gene. With 1 base removed from V and 5 bases from J, the gap between germline ends came to 8 bases. CDR1 KGHSH and CDR2 LQKENI come from the germline V gene. The CDR3 length is 13 residues.

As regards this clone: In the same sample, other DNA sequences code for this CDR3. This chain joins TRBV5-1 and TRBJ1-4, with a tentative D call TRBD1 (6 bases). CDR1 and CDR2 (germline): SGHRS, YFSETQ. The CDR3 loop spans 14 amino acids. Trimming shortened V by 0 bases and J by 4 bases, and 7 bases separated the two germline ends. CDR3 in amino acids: CASSLGRGNEKLFF. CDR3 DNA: TGCGCCAGCAGCTTGGGCAGGGGTAATGAAAAACTGTTTTTT.

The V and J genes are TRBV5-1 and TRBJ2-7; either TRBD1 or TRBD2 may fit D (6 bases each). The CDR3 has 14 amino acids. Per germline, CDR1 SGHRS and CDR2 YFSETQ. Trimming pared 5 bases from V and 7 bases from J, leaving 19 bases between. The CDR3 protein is CASSWSWGAREQYF. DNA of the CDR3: TGCGCCAGCAGTTGGTCTTGGGGGGCACGGGAGCAGTACTTC. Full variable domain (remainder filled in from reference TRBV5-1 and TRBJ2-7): KAGVTQTPRYLIKTRGQQVTLSCSPISGHRSVSWYQQTPGQGLQFLFEYFSETQRNKGNFPGRFSGRQFSNSRSEMNVSTLELGDSALYLCASSWSWGAREQYFGPGTRLTVT.

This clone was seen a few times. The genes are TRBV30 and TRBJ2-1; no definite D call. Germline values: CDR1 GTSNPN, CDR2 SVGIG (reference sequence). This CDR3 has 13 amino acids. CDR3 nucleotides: TGTGCTTACAACAAGGAGACTCACAATGAGCAGTTCTTC. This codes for CAYNKETHNEQFF.

CDR3 in DNA: TGCGCCAGCAGCGCCACTAGCGGAGACACCGGGGAGCTGTTTTTT. This encodes CASSATSGDTGELFF. The J gene is TRBJ2-2, the V gene TRBV5-1; TRBD2 agrees at 8 bases. This CDR3 comprises 15 residues. In germline, CDR1 is SGHRS, CDR2 YFSETQ. V shed 4 bases and J 3 bases; nucleotides not matched to a gene: 5.

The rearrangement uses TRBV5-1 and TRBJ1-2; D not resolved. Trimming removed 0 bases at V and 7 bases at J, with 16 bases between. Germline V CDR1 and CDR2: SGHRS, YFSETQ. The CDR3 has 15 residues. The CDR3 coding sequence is TGCGCCAGCAGCTTGGACCCGGGGAAGGACCCTGGCTACACCTTC. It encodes CASSLDPGKDPGYTF.